This entry lists 4 T cell receptor beta chains sequenced from one sample in a study of post-analysis software for immune sequencing data. No antigens are known for them. TCR beta cDNA libraries had unique molecular identifiers. Each CDR3 protein gets one entry after TCRdb re-called the PCR reads with MiXCR. The sample holds 380,000 or so distinct CDR3 sequences, around 37% seen once. General observations from the study: TRBV5-6, TRBV5-1 and TRBV20-1 belonged to a set of about five TRBV segments that were more frequent in patients than controls.

Input material: blood. Every receptor here comes from a girl between 10 and 17 years old with multiple sclerosis.

The V call is TRBV9, the J call TRBJ1-6; TRBD1 agrees at 9 bases. Germline V gene lookup returns CDR1 SGDLS and CDR2 YYNGEE. V dropped 3 bases and J dropped 4; count of bases not matched to a gene: 5. This CDR3 contains 16 residues. CDR3 protein: CASSEGTGRYNSPLHF. The CDR3, as DNA: TGTGCCAGCAGCGAGGGGACAGGGAGGTATAATTCACCCCTCCACTTT.

The chain recombines TRBV4-1 with TRBJ1-2, with 7 bases lining up with TRBD1. The CDR3 spans 14 residues. V was pared by 5 bases and J by 3 bases, with 6 bases of the junction left unmatched. Germline V gives CDR1 MGHRA, CDR2 YSYEKL. CDR3 nucleotides: TGCGCCAGCAGCTCCAGGGGGTTCGACTATGGCTACACCTTC. Its translation is CASSSRGFDYGYTF.

This sequence joins TRBV3-1 and TRBJ1-4; no definite D call. This CDR3 is 11 amino acids long. Germline values: CDR1 LGHDT, CDR2 YNNKEL (reference sequence). Between the trimmed V and J ends, which lost 6 bases and 7 bases, there was a span of 6 bases. CDR3: CASSRGEKLFF. The CDR3 DNA sequence: TGTGCCAGCAGTCGGGGTGAAAAACTGTTTTTT.

The chain employs TRBV9 and TRBJ2-3; perhaps D is TRBD1 or TRBD2 (5 bases each). The CDR3 covers 16 residues. Germline V lookup: CDR1 SGDLS, CDR2 YYNGEE. V was clipped by 4 bases and J by 6 bases, with 21 bases between them. CDR3: CASSPAAGTHQDTQYF. The CDR3 DNA follows: TGTGCCAGCAGCCCAGCCGCCGGGACCCACCAGGATACGCAGTATTTT.